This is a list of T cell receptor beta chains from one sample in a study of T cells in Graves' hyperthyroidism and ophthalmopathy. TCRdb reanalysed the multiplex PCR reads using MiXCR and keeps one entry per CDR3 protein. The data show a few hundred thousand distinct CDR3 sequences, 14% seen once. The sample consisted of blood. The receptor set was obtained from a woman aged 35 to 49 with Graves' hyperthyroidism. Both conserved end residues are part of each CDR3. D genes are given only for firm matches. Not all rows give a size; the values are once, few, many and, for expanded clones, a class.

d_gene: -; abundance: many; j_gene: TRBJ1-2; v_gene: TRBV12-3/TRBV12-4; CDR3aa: CASSLGQLGYTF; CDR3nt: TGTGCCAGCAGTTTAGGACAGCTCGGCTACACCTTC
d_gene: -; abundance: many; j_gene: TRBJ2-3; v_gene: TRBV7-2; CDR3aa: CASSLAVRDPSTDTQYF; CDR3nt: TGTGCCAGCAGCTTAGCCGTGCGAGACCCTAGCACAGATACGCAGTATTTT
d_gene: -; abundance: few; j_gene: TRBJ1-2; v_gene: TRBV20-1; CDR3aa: CSASKNFYGYTF; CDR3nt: TGCAGTGCTAGTAAGAATTTTTATGGCTACACCTTC
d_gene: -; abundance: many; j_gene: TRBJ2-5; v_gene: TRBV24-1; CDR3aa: CATSDLPTGKETQYF; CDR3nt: TGTGCCACCAGTGATTTGCCTACGGGAAAAGAGACCCAGTACTTC
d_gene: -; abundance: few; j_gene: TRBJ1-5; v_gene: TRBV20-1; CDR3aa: CSASKWLRAGSNQPQHF; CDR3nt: TGCAGTGCTAGTAAATGGCTGCGGGCTGGGAGCAATCAGCCCCAGCATTTT
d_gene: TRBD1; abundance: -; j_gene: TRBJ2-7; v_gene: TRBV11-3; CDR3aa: CASSLSRRTGGGYEQYF; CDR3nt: TGTGCCAGCAGCCTGAGCCGAAGGACAGGGGGTGGCTACGAGCAGTACTTC
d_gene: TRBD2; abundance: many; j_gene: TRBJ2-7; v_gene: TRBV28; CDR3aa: CASRSGTSGREQYF; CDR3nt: TGTGCCAGCAGGTCCGGGACTAGCGGGCGCGAGCAGTACTTC
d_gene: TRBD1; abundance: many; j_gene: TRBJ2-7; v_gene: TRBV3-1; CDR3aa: CASSPSLDRGMGQYF; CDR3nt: TGTGCCAGCAGCCCATCGTTGGACAGGGGAATGGGGCAGTACTTC
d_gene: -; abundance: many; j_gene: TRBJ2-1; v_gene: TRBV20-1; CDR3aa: CSARDKIRVYNEQFF; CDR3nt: TGCAGTGCTAGAGACAAGATTAGGGTCTACAATGAGCAGTTCTTC
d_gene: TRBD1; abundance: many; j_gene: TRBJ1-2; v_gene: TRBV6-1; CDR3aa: CASSPLSTGNYGYTF; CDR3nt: TGTGCCAGCAGTCCCCTATCGACAGGGAACTATGGCTACACCTTC
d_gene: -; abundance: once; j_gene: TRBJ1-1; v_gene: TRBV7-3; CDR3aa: CASSLFSSKFMNTEAFF; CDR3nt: TGTGCCAGCAGCTTATTCTCCTCCAAATTCATGAACACTGAAGCTTTCTTT